This T cell receptor beta chain appears in the sequencing data of a study of T cells in Graves' hyperthyroidism and ophthalmopathy (dated by TCRdb to about 2019). Background for the entire study: Peripheral blood was collected at initial diagnosis, before any treatment. To identify TCR V-J signatures that set the groups apart, the researchers used a discovery cohort of 100 patients, made up of around 42 with Graves' ophthalmopathy and around 58 with stable Graves' hyperthyroidism. Prospective prediction of ophthalmopathy was tested in an independent validation cohort consisting of 18 to 20 hyperthyroidism patients and 17 patients who later progressed to ophthalmopathy. The paper describes TCR Vbeta CDR3 sequencing of some 130 peripheral blood samples, made up of 43 ophthalmopathy patients, some 76 hyperthyroidism patients and 17 progressor patients. The study also compared thyroid tissue and blood T-cell repertoires from 5 to 7 Graves' hyperthyroidism patients. Following sampling, methimazole starting at 30 mg daily was given to hyperthyroidism patients, and high-dose intravenous methylprednisolone was given to ophthalmopathy patients. The approximately 97 discovery patients were randomly divided into training and test sets at a 7:3 ratio. Here is what the overall study found, with its caveats: Sample size was not statistically predetermined, and blinding of investigators to group allocation was not performed. Blood samples also contained most of the expanded thyroid clonotypes (frequency above 0.001), which suggests that blood repertoires may reflect thyroid immune responses. In validation, the model predicted progression to ophthalmopathy with over 60% sensitivity and about 72% specificity, a median of 6.5 months before onset. A 13 V-J signature model separated ophthalmopathy from stable hyperthyroidism, with about 90% sensitivity and about 81% specificity in cross-validation and 80%/75% in testing.

In the germline V gene, CDR1 corresponds to SGHRS and CDR2 to YFSETQ. The CDR3 numbers 13 residues from cysteine through phenylalanine. The CDR3 DNA has 39 bases and is translated from base 1. This clonotype was seen many times. Its antigen is unknown. One junction end disagrees with the germline gene, perhaps due to a read error. The TCR beta CDR3 regions were amplified from the RNA transcripts. For the first round of RT-PCR on the TCR CDR3, the HTBI primer set was used together with the Qiagen OneStep RT-PCR kit. A second multiplex PCR round built the libraries, followed by size selection and purification. Paired-end sequencing of the libraries was performed with 100 bp reads on an Illumina HiSeq2000. For the original study's pipeline: SOAPnuke was used to process the raw data, throwing out any read that contained adapters or uncalled bases, had a mean Phred below 15, or lacked an exact constant-primer or identifier match. COPE v1.2.5 was used to merge the high-quality paired reads, and each unique nucleotide sequence was defined as a clonotype. Clonotypes were aligned to IMGT TRBV, TRBD and TRBJ reference segments using MiTCR v1.1. Only V-J combinations with frequency above 0.0001, covering about 99% of repertoires, were analysed. The TCS score was defined as the ratio of F50 (clonal expansion) to E x V (chaos), calculated using BLOSUM62-based TCRdist between CDR3 peptides within each V-J. Welch's t-statistics and random forest reduced some 510 V-J features to fewer than 15, which were used in a naive Bayes classifier (R e1071). TCRdb's own reprocessing of the public reads used fastp at Q25 and MiXCR and kept productive beta chains. Entries that share a CDR3 protein sequence are merged under the most common genes and DNA. Clone size and V and J calls follow TCRdb, not the original study. The sample data list hundreds of thousands of distinct CDR3 sequences, and 18% of these were observed just once. In total, the top ten clones hold about a sixth of the sample.

Hyperthyroidism patients were newly diagnosed, with disease duration under 2 months, and aged 18 to 65 years. Any patient with an uncontrolled infection, another autoimmune disease, pregnancy or lactation was excluded. Diagnoses were established on the basis of clinical symptoms, serum thyroxine and TRAb, thyroid ultrasound, and orbital computed tomography. Blood from progressor patients was collected at the time of first diagnosis with hyperthyroidism, before any ophthalmopathy symptoms had appeared. PBMCs were isolated from more than 8 ml of fresh peripheral blood by Ficoll-Paque density gradient centrifugation. Patients classed as progressors first received a Graves' hyperthyroidism diagnosis and then went on to develop ophthalmopathy during follow-up. Total RNA was extracted with Trizol reagent, and quality was checked on an Agilent 2100 Bioanalyzer.

The chain uses TRBV5-1 and TRBJ1-1, with no confident D gene call. Source material: blood. This clonotype was sampled from a woman aged 50 to 60 with Graves' hyperthyroidism that later progressed to Graves' ophthalmopathy. CDR3 loop: CASSLLENTEAFF. Here is the DNA: TGTGCCAGCAGTTTACTTGAGAACACTGAAGCTTTCTTT.